The TCR beta chain described here comes from a study of technical replicates of blood from a handful of donors. Here immunoSEQ multiplex PCR was the method, and the copy in TCRdb shows in-frame clones only, minus some. The data show 50,000 to 70,000 clones, around 88% seen once. The sample taken for sequencing was PBMCs. The clonotype was recovered from a human donor in good health. Some clones in this sample may be carry-over from other donors' samples.

CDR3 sequence reads: CASSQGQGSYEQYF. The CDR3 coding sequence is TGCGCCAGCAGCCAGGGTCAGGGATCCTACGAGCAGTACTTC. The chain uses TRBV4-3 and TRBJ2-7, with D possibly matching TRBD1 (5 bases). Germline-derived CDR1 and CDR2 are LGHNA and YSLEER. CDR3 length: 14 amino acids. V was clipped by 3 bases and J by 1 base, with 10 bases between them.